These 24 T cell receptor beta chains originate from one sample sequenced in a study of blood T cell repertoires in COVID-19. Assay: immunoSEQ multiplex PCR; the TCRdb copy retains only in-frame clones and omits some. The sample consists of about 46,000 clones, 75% to 90% of them appearing once. The material sequenced was peripheral blood. The receptors stem from a man in his fifties or sixties with acute or convalescent COVID-19.

J is TRBJ1-1 and V is TRBV4-2; D unresolved. CDR3 size: 17 residues. Between the trimmed V and J ends, which lost 1 base and 3 bases, there was a span of 18 bases. CDR1 LGHNA and CDR2 YNFKEQ come from the germline V gene. The DNA for the CDR3 is TGTGCCAGCAGCCAAGTTGAGAGTAGCGGCTACTACACTGAAGCTTTCTTT. As protein: CASSQVESSGYYTEAFF.

V usage is TRBV14 and J usage is TRBJ2-7, with TRBD1 matching 9 bases. Germline trimming cut 1 base from V and 5 bases from J; bases unmatched to any gene: 6. Germline CDR1 and CDR2: SGHDN and FVKESK. CDR3 length equals 15 residues. The CDR3 region is CASSQAGTGFHEQYF. In nucleotides, the CDR3 is TGTGCCAGCAGCCAAGCCGGGACAGGGTTCCACGAGCAGTACTTC.

This rearrangement joins TRBV18 to TRBJ2-1; 7 positions match TRBD2. This CDR3 has 15 amino acids. Germline V lookup: CDR1 KGHSH, CDR2 LQKENI. The trim removed 2 bases at V and 5 bases at J, leaving 6 bases unmatched. DNA for the CDR3: TGTGCCAGCTCACCAGGGGCTAGCGGACACAATGAGCAGTTCTTC. Translating gives CASSPGASGHNEQFF.

The sample holds a few counts of this clone. This chain uses TRBV5-1 with TRBJ1-3; D is perhaps TRBD1 (5 bases). This CDR3 contains 15 residues. Germline CDR1 reads SGHRS; CDR2 reads YFSETQ. V lost 0 bases, J lost 10 bases, and 17 bases lay in between. The CDR3 DNA follows: TGCGCCAGCAGCTTGGAAGGGGTTTCTGGAACAACCATATATTTT. Translation gives CASSLEGVSGTTIYF.

This chain uses TRBV5-6 with TRBJ1-3, with 8 bases identical to TRBD1. Germline lookup yields CDR1 SGHDT and CDR2 YYEEEE. The CDR3 totals 16 residues. J gave up 3 bases and V 4 bases, and 9 bases lay outside the gene matches. CDR3 in amino acids: CASSTGQGGFGNTIYF. The CDR3 DNA reads TGTGCCAGCAGCACCGGACAGGGCGGGTTTGGAAACACCATATATTTT.

The CDR3 loop reads CASSLQISNQPQHF. CDR3 bases: TGTGCCAGCAGTTTACAGATCAGCAATCAGCCCCAGCATTTT. This sequence joins TRBV28 and TRBJ1-5; D remains unclear. This CDR3 comprises 14 residues. Germline V gene sequence: CDR1 MDHEN, CDR2 SYDVKM. The V gene lost 2 bases and the J gene lost 1 base, with 6 bases spanning the gap.

This chain uses TRBV5-1 with TRBJ2-5; TRBD2 matches at 9 bases. V lost 0 bases, J lost 4 bases, and 4 bases stayed unmatched. This CDR3 spans 15 amino acids. Germline V gene lookup returns CDR1 SGHRS and CDR2 YFSETQ. CDR3 protein: CASSLGAGGGETQYF. The CDR3 DNA follows: TGCGCCAGCAGCTTGGGAGCGGGGGGAGGAGAGACCCAGTACTTC. The variable domain in full, completed from reference TRBV5-1 and TRBJ2-5, reads KAGVTQTPRYLIKTRGQQVTLSCSPISGHRSVSWYQQTPGQGLQFLFEYFSETQRNKGNFPGRFSGRQFSNSRSEMNVSTLELGDSALYLCASSLGAGGGETQYFGPGTRLLVL.

A single count supports this clone. The chain recombines TRBV7-2 with TRBJ1-2; D is possibly TRBD1 (6 bases). CDR3 length: 14 residues. V was pared by 3 bases and J by 6 bases, with 14 bases between. The V gene's germline CDR1 is SGHTA and CDR2 FQGNSA. As DNA, the CDR3 is TGTGCCAGCAGCTTCTCAGGGGCGAATGATGGCTACACCTTC. This codes for CASSFSGANDGYTF.

The DNA for the CDR3 is TGTGCCAGCAGCTTTACGGACATCCCTGGGTATGGCTACACCTTC. It yields the protein CASSFTDIPGYGYTF. This sequence joins TRBV5-6 and TRBJ1-2; TRBD1 might be the D (5 bases). This CDR3 is 15 amino acids long. CDR1 is SGHDT, CDR2 YYEEEE, per germline. Trimming shortened V by 2 bases and J by 5 bases, and 16 bases separated the two germline ends.

The chain joins TRBV18 to TRBJ1-2; 7 bases map to TRBD1. V lost 0 bases, J lost 4 bases, and 8 bases stayed unmatched. The CDR3 totals 16 residues. Germline values: CDR1 KGHSH, CDR2 LQKENI. This CDR3 reads CASSPPRQGVFYGYTF. The CDR3 coding sequence is TGTGCCAGCTCACCACCGAGGCAGGGGGTCTTCTATGGCTACACCTTC.

The chain joins TRBV7-2 to TRBJ2-5; the D gene is possibly TRBD1 (6 bases). Trimming shortened V by 6 bases and J by 1 base, and 12 bases separated the two germline ends. The V gene's germline CDR1 is SGHTA and CDR2 FQGNSA. The CDR3 runs 14 residues. The CDR3 loop is CASRPTGIQETQYF. The CDR3, as DNA: TGTGCCAGCAGACCTACAGGGATCCAAGAGACCCAGTACTTC.

The rearrangement links TRBV2 to TRBJ1-1; 9 positions match TRBD1. CDR3 length: 15 amino acids. Germline V CDR1 and CDR2: SNHLY, FYNNEI. J lost 1 base, V lost 7 bases, and 7 bases had no gene match. CDR3 DNA: TGTGCCAGCAAGCCCGGGACAGGGACGAACACTGAAGCTTTCTTT. Amino acids: CASKPGTGTNTEAFF.

The chain combines TRBV28 with TRBJ1-1; D is possibly TRBD1 (5 bases). This CDR3 contains 14 residues. The V and J ends lost 6 bases and 5 bases respectively, with 16 bases between them. Germline V gene lookup returns CDR1 MDHEN and CDR2 SYDVKM. Here the CDR3 reads CASSPGGYRTEAFF. DNA of the CDR3: TGTGCCAGCAGCCCCGGGGGATATCGGACTGAAGCTTTCTTT.

This sequence joins TRBV18 and TRBJ2-3; maybe TRBD2 (5 bases). The CDR3 runs 16 residues. From germline, CDR1 is KGHSH and CDR2 LQKENI. The V end was cut by 3 bases, the J end by 0 bases, with 13 bases between. The CDR3 DNA is TGTGCCAGCTCACCTTACCAAGCGGCTAGCACAGATACGCAGTATTTT. It encodes CASSPYQAASTDTQYF. The complete variable domain, with remaining parts taken from reference TRBV18 and TRBJ2-3, reads NAGVMQNPRHLVRRRGQEARLRCSPMKGHSHVYWYRQLPEEGLKFMVYLQKENIIDESGMPKERFSAEFPKEGPSILRIQQVVRGDSAAYFCASSPYQAASTDTQYFGPGTRLTVL.

The rearrangement uses TRBV19 and TRBJ1-4, with D perhaps TRBD1 (6 bases). V lost 4 bases and J lost 8, with 11 bases in between. The CDR3 contains 13 residues. The germline V gene has CDR1 LNHDA and CDR2 SQIVND (reference sequence). The CDR3 protein is CASSTGVEEKLFF. As DNA, the CDR3 is TGTGCCAGTAGTACAGGGGTAGAAGAAAAACTGTTTTTT.

The gene calls are TRBV6-2 or TRBV6-3 and TRBJ1-2; 9 nucleotides match TRBD1. With V trimmed by 3 bases and J by 8 bases, 10 bases remained unmatched. This CDR3 comprises 15 residues. CDR1 and CDR2 from the germline V gene are MNHEY and SVGEGT. The CDR3 loop is CASSYVDRGIGGYTF. DNA for the CDR3: TGTGCCAGCAGTTATGTGGACAGGGGAATCGGCGGCTACACCTTC.

This chain joins TRBV24-1 and TRBJ1-4; 7 bases fit TRBD1. CDR3 length: 15 residues. Unmatched junction bases numbered 7, after V lost 3 bases and J lost 7 bases. Germline CDR1 KGHDR, CDR2 SFDVKD. CDR3 DNA: TGTGCCACCAGTGATGTACGGACAGGCGGTGAAAAACTGTTTTTT. Its protein product is CATSDVRTGGEKLFF.

The chain uses TRBV30 and TRBJ2-1; TRBD2 aligns across 13 bases. CDR1 is GTSNPN and CDR2 is SVGIG in the germline V gene (reference sequence). V gave up 3 bases and J gave up 8 bases; unmatched junction bases: 1. The CDR3 totals 13 residues. The CDR3 nucleotides read TGTGCCTGGAGACTAGCGGGAGGGTATGAGCAGTTCTTC. This sequence encodes CAWRLAGGYEQFF.

This clone came up once. V is TRBV25-1 and J is TRBJ2-7, with 11 bases fitting TRBD1. Germline V gene sequence: CDR1 MGHDK, CDR2 SYGVNS. CDR3 size: 16 residues. The V segment lost 3 bases and the J segment 2 bases; nucleotides outside the gene matches: 6. CDR3: CASSDLGTGGAYEQYF. As DNA, the CDR3 is TGTGCCAGCAGTGACCTCGGGACAGGGGGAGCCTACGAGCAGTACTTC.

This clone has just one count. J is TRBJ1-6 and V is TRBV11-2, with 7 bases that match TRBD1. Germline V gives CDR1 SGHAT, CDR2 FQNNGV. V was pared by 4 bases and J by 11 bases, with 8 bases of the junction left unmatched. CDR3 length: 14 residues. CDR3 residues: CASSSLSTGAPLHF. The CDR3 DNA follows: TGTGCCAGCAGCTCCCTCTCTACAGGGGCACCCCTCCACTTT.

The chain uses TRBV2 and TRBJ1-2; a weak D match, TRBD1 (5 bases). The V gene lost 7 bases and the J gene lost 6 bases, with 21 bases spanning the gap. CDR1 SNHLY and CDR2 FYNNEI come from the germline V gene. The CDR3 loop spans 15 amino acids. CDR3 loop: CASTQGRGGRNGYTF. The CDR3 DNA reads as TGTGCCAGCACCCAAGGGCGGGGGGGGAGAAATGGCTACACCTTC. The variable domain in full, with the rest retrieved from reference TRBV2 and TRBJ1-2, is EPEVTQTPSHQVTQMGQEVILRCVPISNHLYFYWYRQILGQKVEFLVSFYNNEISEKSEIFDDQFSVERPDGSNFTLKIRSTKLEDSAMYFCASTQGRGGRNGYTFGSGTRLTVV.

The V gene is TRBV27, the J gene TRBJ2-1; no definite D call. The V gene's germline CDR1 is MNHEY and CDR2 SMNVEV (reference sequence). V shed 8 bases and J shed 0 bases, with 8 bases lying between them. The CDR3 loop spans 13 amino acids. Here the CDR3 DNA reads TGTGCCAGCGCCCTTAGCTCCTACAATGAGCAGTTCTTC. Protein: CASALSSYNEQFF.

V and J are TRBV6-2 or TRBV6-3 and TRBJ1-5; D is unclear. Germline CDR1 and CDR2: MNHEY and SVGEGT. V lost 2 bases to trimming and J lost 2 bases, with 7 bases between them. There are 14 residues in the CDR3. CDR3 sequence reads: CASSYVSGNQPQHF. The DNA of the CDR3 is TGTGCCAGCAGTTACGTTTCGGGCAATCAGCCCCAGCATTTT.

The chain recombines TRBV19 with TRBJ2-1, with 11 bases that match TRBD1. V dropped 6 bases and J dropped 6; count of bases not matched to a gene: 7. The CDR3 sequence is 15 residues long. Germline CDR1 LNHDA, CDR2 SQIVND (reference sequence). CDR3 in DNA: TGTGCCAGTAGCCTCGGACAGGGGGCTGTCAATGAGCAGTTCTTC. Protein product: CASSLGQGAVNEQFF. The whole variable domain, remainder taken from reference TRBV19 and TRBJ2-1, is DGGITQSPKYLFRKEGQNVTLSCEQNLNHDAMYWYRQDPGQGLRLIYYSQIVNDFQKGDIAEGYSVSREKKESFPLTVTSAQKNPTAFYLCASSLGQGAVNEQFFGPGTRLTVL.